This T cell receptor (beta chain) was sequenced during a study of blood T cell repertoires in COVID-19. Study overall: The origin of the acute and convalescent COVID-19 samples was the United States, Italy and Spain. In each case, the material was cDNA or gDNA derived from T cells, B-cell-depleted T cells, or PBMCs.

The table lists this clone with a count of one. The V gene lost 0 bases and the J gene lost 1 base, with 16 bases spanning the gap. This CDR3 has 18 amino acids. CDR1 and CDR2 from the germline V gene are LGHDT and YNNKEL (reference sequence). Original data processing: From reference gene primer amplification, estimates of nucleated cell counts were derived. Method: immunoSEQ multiplex PCR; TCRdb's copy keeps in-frame clones and lacks some. V, J and clone size derive from that table, while D and trimming were established from the DNA sequence. The sample has fewer than 300,000 clones, over 65% seen once.

This sequence originates from a woman older than 75 with acute or convalescent COVID-19. J is TRBJ1-3 and V is TRBV3-1 (or the pseudogene TRBV3-2); D gene uncertain. What was sequenced was peripheral blood. As DNA, the CDR3 is TGTGCCAGCAGCCAAGACTACAGTCCACCCCTATCTGGAAACACCATATATTTT. Its protein product is CASSQDYSPPLSGNTIYF.